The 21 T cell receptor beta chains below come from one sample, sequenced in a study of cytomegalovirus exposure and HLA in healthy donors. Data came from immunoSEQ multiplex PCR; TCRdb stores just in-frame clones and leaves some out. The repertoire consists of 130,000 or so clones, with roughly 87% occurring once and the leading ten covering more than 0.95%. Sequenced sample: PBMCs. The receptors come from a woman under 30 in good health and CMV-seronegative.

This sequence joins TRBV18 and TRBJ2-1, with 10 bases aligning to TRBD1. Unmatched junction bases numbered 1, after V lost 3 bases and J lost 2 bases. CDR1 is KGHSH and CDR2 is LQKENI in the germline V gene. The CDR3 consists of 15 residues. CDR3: CASSPGTGAYNEQFF. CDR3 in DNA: TGTGCCAGCTCACCCGGGACAGGGGCCTACAATGAGCAGTTCTTC.

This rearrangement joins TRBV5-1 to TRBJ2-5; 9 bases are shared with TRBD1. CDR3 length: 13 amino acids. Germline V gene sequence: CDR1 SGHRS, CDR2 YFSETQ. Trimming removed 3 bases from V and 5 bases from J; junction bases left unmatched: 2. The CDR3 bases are TGCGCCAGCAGCTCCGGACAGGGGGAGACCCAGTACTTC. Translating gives CASSSGQGETQYF.

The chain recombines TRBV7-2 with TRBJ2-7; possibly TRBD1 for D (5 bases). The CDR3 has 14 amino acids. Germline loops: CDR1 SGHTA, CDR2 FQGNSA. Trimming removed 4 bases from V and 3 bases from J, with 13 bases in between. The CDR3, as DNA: TGTGCCAGCAGCTATAGTCATGACAGCTACGAGCAGTACTTC. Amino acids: CASSYSHDSYEQYF. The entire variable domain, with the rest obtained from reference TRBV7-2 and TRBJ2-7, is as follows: GAGVSQSPSNKVTEKGKDVELRCDPISGHTALYWYRQSLGQGLEFLIYFQGNSAPDKSGLPSDRFSAERTGGSVSTLTIQRTQQEDSAVYLCASSYSHDSYEQYFGPGTRLTVT.

In nucleotides, the CDR3 is TGTGCCAGCAGCGTAGGGGACAGGGTCCACGAGCAGTACTTC. Amino acids: CASSVGDRVHEQYF. V and J are TRBV9 and TRBJ2-7; 9 bases map to TRBD1. The J segment lost 5 bases and the V segment lost 0 bases, leaving 3 bases of the junction unmatched. CDR1 SGDLS and CDR2 YYNGEE come from the germline V gene. This CDR3 has 14 residues.

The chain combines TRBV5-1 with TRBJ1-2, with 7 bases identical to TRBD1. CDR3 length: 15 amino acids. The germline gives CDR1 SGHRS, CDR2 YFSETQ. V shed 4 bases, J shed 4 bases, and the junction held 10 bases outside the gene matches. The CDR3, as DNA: TGCGCCAGCAGCCCCCAGGGGGAGGAGGTCTATGGCTACACCTTC. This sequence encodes CASSPQGEEVYGYTF.

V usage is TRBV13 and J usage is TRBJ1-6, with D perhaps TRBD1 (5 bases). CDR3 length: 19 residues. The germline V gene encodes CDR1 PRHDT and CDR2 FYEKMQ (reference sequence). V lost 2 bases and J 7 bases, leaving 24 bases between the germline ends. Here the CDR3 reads CASSLWTVRGGLANSPLHF. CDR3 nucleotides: TGTGCCAGCAGCTTATGGACGGTGCGGGGGGGGTTGGCGAATTCACCCCTCCACTTT.

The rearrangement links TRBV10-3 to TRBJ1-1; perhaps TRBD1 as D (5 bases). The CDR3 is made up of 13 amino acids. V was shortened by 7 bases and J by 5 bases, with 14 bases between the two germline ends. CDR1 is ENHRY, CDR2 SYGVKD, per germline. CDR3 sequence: CAITKGEGTEAFF. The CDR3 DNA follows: TGTGCCATCACGAAAGGGGAAGGGACTGAAGCTTTCTTT.

The CDR3 DNA sequence: TGTGCCAGCAGCCTGGACAGAAACACTGAAGCTTTCTTT. Translated, it gives CASSLDRNTEAFF. The rearrangement links TRBV7-3 to TRBJ1-1; D possibly corresponds to TRBD1 (6 bases). Germline lookup yields CDR1 SGHTA and CDR2 FQGTGA. Trimming removed 5 bases from V and 2 bases from J, with 9 bases in between. The CDR3 is 13 amino acids.

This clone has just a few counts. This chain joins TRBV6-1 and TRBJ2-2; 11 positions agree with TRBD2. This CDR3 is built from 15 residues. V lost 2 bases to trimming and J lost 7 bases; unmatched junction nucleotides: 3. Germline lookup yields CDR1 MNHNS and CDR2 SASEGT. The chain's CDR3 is CASSELAGGVGELFF. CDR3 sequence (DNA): TGTGCCAGCAGTGAACTAGCGGGGGGTGTCGGGGAGCTGTTTTTT.

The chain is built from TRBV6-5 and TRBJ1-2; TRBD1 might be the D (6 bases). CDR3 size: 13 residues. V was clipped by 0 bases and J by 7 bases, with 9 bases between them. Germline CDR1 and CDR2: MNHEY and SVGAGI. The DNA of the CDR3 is TGTGCCAGCAGTTACTCACAGGGCCGTGGCTACACCTTC. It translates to CASSYSQGRGYTF.

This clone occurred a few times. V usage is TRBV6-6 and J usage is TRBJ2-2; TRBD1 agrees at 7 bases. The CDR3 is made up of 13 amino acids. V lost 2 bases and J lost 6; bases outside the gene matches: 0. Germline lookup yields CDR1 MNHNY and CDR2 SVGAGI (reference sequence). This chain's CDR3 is CASSYRGPGELFF. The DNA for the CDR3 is TGTGCCAGCAGTTACAGGGGGCCCGGGGAGCTGTTTTTT.

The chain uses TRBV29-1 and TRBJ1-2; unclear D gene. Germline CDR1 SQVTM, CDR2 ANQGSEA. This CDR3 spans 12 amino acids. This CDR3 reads CSGSGINYGYTF. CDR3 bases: TGCAGTGGATCGGGAATCAACTATGGCTACACCTTC.

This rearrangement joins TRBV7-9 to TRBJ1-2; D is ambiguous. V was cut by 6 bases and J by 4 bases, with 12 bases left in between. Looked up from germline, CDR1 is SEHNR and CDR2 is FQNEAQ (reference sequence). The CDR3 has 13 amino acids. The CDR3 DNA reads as TGTGCCAGCAGTCCGGTGACGGGCTATGGCTACACCTTC. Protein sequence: CASSPVTGYGYTF. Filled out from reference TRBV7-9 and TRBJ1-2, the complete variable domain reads DTGVSQNPRHKITKRGQNVTFRCDPISEHNRLYWYRQTLGQGPEFLTYFQNEAQLEKSRLLSDRFSAERPKGSFSTLEIQRTEQGDSAMYLCASSPVTGYGYTFGSGTRLTVV.

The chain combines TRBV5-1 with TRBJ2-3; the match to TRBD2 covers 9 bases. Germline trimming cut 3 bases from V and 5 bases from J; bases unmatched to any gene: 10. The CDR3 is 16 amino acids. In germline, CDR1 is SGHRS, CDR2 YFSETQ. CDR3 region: CASSSTAAGGGDTQYF. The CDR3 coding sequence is TGCGCCAGCAGCTCTACGGCAGCGGGGGGCGGAGATACGCAGTATTTT.

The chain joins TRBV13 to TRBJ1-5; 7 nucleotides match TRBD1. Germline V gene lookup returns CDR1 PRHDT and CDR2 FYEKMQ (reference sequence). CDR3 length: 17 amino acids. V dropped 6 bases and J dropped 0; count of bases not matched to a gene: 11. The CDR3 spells CASSYRGVGHSNQPQHF. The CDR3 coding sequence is TGTGCCAGCAGTTACAGGGGAGTAGGTCATAGCAATCAGCCCCAGCATTTT.

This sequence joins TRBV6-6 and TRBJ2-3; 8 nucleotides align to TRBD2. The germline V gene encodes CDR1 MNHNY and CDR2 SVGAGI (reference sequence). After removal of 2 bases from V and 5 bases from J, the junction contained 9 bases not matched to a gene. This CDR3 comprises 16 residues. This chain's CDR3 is CASSYVFSGAGDTQYF. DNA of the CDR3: TGTGCCAGCAGTTACGTGTTTAGCGGGGCAGGAGATACGCAGTATTTT.

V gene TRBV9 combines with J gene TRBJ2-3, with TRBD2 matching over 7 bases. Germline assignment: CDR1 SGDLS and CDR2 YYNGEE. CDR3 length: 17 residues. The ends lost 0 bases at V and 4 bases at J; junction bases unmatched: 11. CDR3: CASSVAGRARTSDTQYF. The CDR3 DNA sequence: TGTGCCAGCAGCGTAGCTGGGAGGGCTCGAACATCAGATACGCAGTATTTT. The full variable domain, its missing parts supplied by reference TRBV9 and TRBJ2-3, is DSGVTQTPKHLITATGQRVTLRCSPRSGDLSVYWYQQSLDQGLQFLIQYYNGEERAKGNILERFSAQQFPDLHSELNLSSLELGDSALYFCASSVAGRARTSDTQYFGPGTRLTVL.

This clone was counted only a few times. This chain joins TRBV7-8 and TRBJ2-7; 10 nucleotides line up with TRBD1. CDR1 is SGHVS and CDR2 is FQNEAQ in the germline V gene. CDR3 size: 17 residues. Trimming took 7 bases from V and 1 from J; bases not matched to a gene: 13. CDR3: CASIPVGGTGVSYEQYF. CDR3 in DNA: TGTGCCAGCATCCCGGTAGGGGGGACAGGGGTGTCCTACGAGCAGTACTTC.

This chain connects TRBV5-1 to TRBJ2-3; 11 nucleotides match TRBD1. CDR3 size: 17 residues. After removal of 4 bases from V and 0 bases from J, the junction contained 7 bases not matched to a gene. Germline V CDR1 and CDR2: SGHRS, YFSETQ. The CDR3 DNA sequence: TGCGCCAGCAGCGGTAAATGGGACAGGGGGAGCACAGATACGCAGTATTTT. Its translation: CASSGKWDRGSTDTQYF.

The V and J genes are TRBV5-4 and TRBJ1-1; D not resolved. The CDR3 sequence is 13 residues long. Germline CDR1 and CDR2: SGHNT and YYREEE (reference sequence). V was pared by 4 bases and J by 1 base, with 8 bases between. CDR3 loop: CASSPVSNTEAFF. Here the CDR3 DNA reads TGTGCCAGCAGCCCAGTCTCGAACACTGAAGCTTTCTTT.

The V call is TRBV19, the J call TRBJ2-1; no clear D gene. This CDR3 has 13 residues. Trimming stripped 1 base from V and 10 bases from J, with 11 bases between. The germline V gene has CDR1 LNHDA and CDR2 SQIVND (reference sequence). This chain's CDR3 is CASSIVPQREQFF. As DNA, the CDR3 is TGTGCCAGTAGTATAGTACCCCAGAGGGAGCAGTTCTTC.